A selection of T cell receptor beta chains follows, all from one sample in a study of shared clonotypes between healthy human individuals. This table comes from immunoSEQ multiplex PCR, and its TCRdb copy is limited to in-frame clones, with some not included. The sample includes 2 million to 3 million clones, 80% to 95% seen only once; the top ten take about 0.34%. Sequencing used naive CD4+ T cells from PBMCs. These receptors were taken from a young man in good health. Some clones in this sample may be carry-over from other donors' samples. Both conserved end residues are part of each CDR3. A D gene is named only where the DNA matches it firmly. A clone size is listed for some rows: how often the clone was seen (once, few, many), or a class if it is expanded.

DNA	CDR3	D	size	V	J
TGTGCCAGCACGAGGAGAGGGGCCAACACTGAAGCTTTCTTT	CASTRRGANTEAFF	-	-	TRBV6-1	TRBJ1-1
TGCGCCAGCAGGCCGACTAGCGGACCCTACGAGCAGTACTTC	CASRPTSGPYEQYF	TRBD2	-	TRBV5-1	TRBJ2-7
TGCGCCAGCAGCCCCCGGGGTAGCGGCACCTACGAGCAGTACTTC	CASSPRGSGTYEQYF	-	-	TRBV5-1	TRBJ2-7
TGTGCCAGCAGCCCAAAGGGACTAGCGGGATCCTACAATGAGCAGTTCTTC	CASSPKGLAGSYNEQFF	TRBD2	-	TRBV7-2	TRBJ2-1
TGTGCCAGCAGTTACAAGGGGAGGACTGAAGCTTTCTTT	CASSYKGRTEAFF	-	-	TRBV27	TRBJ1-1
TGTGCCAGCAGTGGAGCAGGGGGGGCTAACTATGGCTACACCTTC	CASSGAGGANYGYTF	TRBD1	-	TRBV28	TRBJ1-2
TGTGCCAGCAGCTCCCTCCGGGACAGAGAGCAGTTCTTC	CASSSLRDREQFF	TRBD1	-	TRBV11-3	TRBJ2-1
TGTGCCAGCTCACCCCAGACAGGTCTAAACACTGAAGCTTTCTTT	CASSPQTGLNTEAFF	-	-	TRBV18	TRBJ1-1
TGTGCCAGTAGTATGCACCAGACCCAGTACTTC	CASSMHQTQYF	-	-	TRBV19	TRBJ2-5
TGCAGTCACACCAAAGGCAACCTTTGGGCCAACACTGAAGCTTTCTTT	CSHTKGNLWANTEAFF	-	once	TRBV29-1	TRBJ1-1
TGTGCCAGCAGCCCGGCGGGACAGAGAAACACCATATATTTT	CASSPAGQRNTIYF	TRBD1	-	TRBV5-5	TRBJ1-3
TGTGCCTGGACCTACACAGATACGCAGTATTTT	CAWTYTDTQYF	-	-	TRBV30	TRBJ2-3
TGTGCCAGCGATGCAGGGTTGGGGGAAGCTTTCTTT	CASDAGLGEAFF	-	once	TRBV6-9	TRBJ1-1
TGCGCCACCCGACAGTTCCAAGAGACCCAGTACTTC	CATRQFQETQYF	-	-	TRBV5-1	TRBJ2-5
TGTGCCAGCAGCTCTACGGAAACCGGGGAGCTGTTTTTT	CASSSTETGELFF	-	-	TRBV11-2	TRBJ2-2
TGTGCCAGCAGTTTATGGGACAGGGGGCGAAGGGCCGGGGAGCTGTTTTTT	CASSLWDRGRRAGELFF	TRBD1	-	TRBV28	TRBJ2-2
TGTGCCAGCAGGGCGGATACAGATACGCAGTATTTT	CASRADTDTQYF	-	-	TRBV27	TRBJ2-3
TGCGCCTGCAGCCGGGTTTCAGGGGCGGATGAGCAGTTCTTC	CACSRVSGADEQFF	-	-	TRBV5-1	TRBJ2-1
TGCGCCAGCAGCGGGGACAGGGGCGGCGAGCAGTACTTC	CASSGDRGGEQYF	TRBD1	-	TRBV5-1	TRBJ2-7
TGCAGCGCGGAACAGAATATGAACACTGAAGCTTTCTTT	CSAEQNMNTEAFF	-	-	TRBV29-1	TRBJ1-1
TGCGCCAGCAGTACAGGACTAGCGGACAACAATGAGCAGTTCTTC	CASSTGLADNNEQFF	TRBD2	-	TRBV4-1	TRBJ2-1
TGTGCCAGCAGCCGCCAAGGGGCGCTTGGCTACACCTTC	CASSRQGALGYTF	-	-	TRBV7-2	TRBJ1-2
TGCGCCAGCAGCTGGACCTCTCAGTCTGGAAACACCATATATTTT	CASSWTSQSGNTIYF	-	-	TRBV5-1	TRBJ1-3
TGTGCCAGCAGCTTGGTTCCGGGACACGAAGACACTGAAGCTTTCTTT	CASSLVPGHEDTEAFF	-	-	TRBV5-5	TRBJ1-1